Sequencing of this TCR beta chain was carried out in a study of blood T cell repertoires in COVID-19 (dated by TCRdb to about 2020). For the wider study: Samples from collaborators originated in the United States, Italy and Spain and spanned both the acute and convalescent phases of COVID-19. The repertoires were released in a freely available public database meant as a resource for research on the immune response to SARS-CoV-2. The prospective study material was composed of cDNA or gDNA derived from T cells, B-cell-depleted T cells, or PBMCs. Samples were obtained from the ongoing ImmuneRACE study (first 160 participants) and from about 1,300 subjects provided by 6 global collaborators. HLA class I and class II types, where available, came from metadata supplied by the sample provider rather than from assay-based typing. The dataset comprised deeply sampled blood TCRbeta repertoires from subjects exposed to, actively infected with, or recovered from COVID-19. Sample metadata almost always included a de-identified subject ID, COVID-19 status, age in years and sex. What the study reported, not specific to this receptor: The quantity of clinical and demographic metadata differed by source and by participant and was supplied without curation.

TCRbeta CDR3 regions were amplified from genomic DNA using the immunoSEQ Assay, a bias-controlled multiplex PCR. The original methods were these. The number of nucleated cells in each sample was estimated by amplification of reference gene primers within the assay. Sequence reads were collapsed and filtered to measure the absolute abundance of every unique TCRbeta CDR3 rearrangement. For each sample, productive Simpson clonality was calculated as the square root of Simpson's diversity index across productive rearrangements. In TCRdb, the immuneACCESS table is reduced to in-frame sequences with V and J assigned. These tables do not hold every clone; where another copy was compared, an unresolved V gene accounts for under half, and the others remain unexplained. The D gene and trimming were derived from the DNA, and the V and J assignments and clone size from that table. The sample table records approximately 150,000 clones; 86% of these occur just once. The top ten constitute around 8.4% of the sample.

Collaborating institutions collected whole blood in K2EDTA tubes following their own protocols. For TCRbeta analysis, collaborators shipped samples in one of three forms: frozen whole blood, isolated PBMCs, or DNA extracted from either of those sample types. From the cysteine up to the phenylalanine, the CDR3 has a length of 14 residues. Only CDR3 DNA remains: 42 bases, in frame from the first base. Per the germline V gene, MNHEY is the CDR1 and SVGAGI is the CDR2. V is cut by 5 bases and J by 4 bases, and the space between the germline ends is 14 bases. About this clone itself: The antigen it binds to is not known. The record has no base qualities; no much larger clone is one base away.

The sequencing input was peripheral blood. The source of this sequence is a woman in her sixties with acute or convalescent COVID-19. The chain joins TRBV6-5 to TRBJ1-2; TRBD1 is possibly the D segment (6 matching bases). The DNA sequence is TGTGCCAGCAGTCGGACCCCAGGGGCCTATGGCTACACCTTC. The translation is CASSRTPGAYGYTF.